Listed below are T cell receptor beta chains from one sample, sequenced in a study of T cell responses to AZD1222 COVID-19 vaccine. Clones were read by immunoSEQ multiplex PCR, and TCRdb kept only the in-frame ones, dropping some. The repertoire holds 90,000 to 130,000 clones, with less than 90% as singletons. The sample was peripheral blood, taken on day 0 of AZD1222 vaccination. The receptors derive from an adult in good health. Both conserved end residues are part of each CDR3.

>TRBV4-1
CASSQVGVNTEAFF
>TRBV13
CASSGTRAYNEQFF
>TRBV19
CASRSGGRETQYF
>TRBV7-2
CASSPMYNQPQHF
>TRBV6-1
CASSDGTGSYNEQFF
>TRBV11-2
CASSSGTGFNEKLFF
>TRBV27
CASSWPGGVEAFF
>TRBV18
CASSPPGGRGYTF
>TRBV15
CATSSPTRVMGEKLFF
>TRBV4-1
CASSYLVGEKLFF
>TRBV5-1
CASGGLGTGNLNTEAFF
>TRBV12-3/TRBV12-4
CASSFSTEAFF
>TRBV19
CASSLLELADTQYF
>TRBV5-1
CASKLAGTYEQYF
>TRBV7-9
CASSLAGGRTYNEQFF
>TRBV5-1
CASSLVPDSEAFF
>TRBV6-5
CASREGGYNEQFF
>TRBV19
CASRQGTEGYTF
>TRBV5-1
CASSLDTANYGYTF
>TRBV5-6
CASRRGKDYGYTF
>TRBV5-6
CASSFFSGANVLTF
>TRBV4-1
CASSQDWVLNGYTF
>TRBV20-1
CSAATDYGYTF
>TRBV15
CATSSTGYEQYF
>TRBV9
CASSVGMDLYGYTF
>TRBV19
CASSPTSGDYGYTF
>TRBV5-1
CASSFSSGGYNEQFF